One and the same sample provided the 2 T cell receptor beta chains below, sequenced in a study of T cell changes during pregnancy in multiple sclerosis. Clones were read by immunoSEQ multiplex PCR, and TCRdb kept only the in-frame ones, dropping some. The data contain about 89,000 clones, 90% to 95% of them singletons. Sequencing used peripheral blood, obtained in the third trimester of pregnancy. Source of these receptors: a female donor with multiple sclerosis, enrolled in a pregnancy study.

The chain couples TRBV25-1 to TRBJ2-3, with D possibly being TRBD1 (6 bases). This CDR3 is 14 amino acids long. V shed 3 bases and J shed 1 base, with 8 bases lying between them. Germline-derived CDR1 and CDR2 are MGHDK and SYGVNS. CDR3 amino acids: CASSDRGGTDTQYF. For the CDR3, the DNA is TGTGCCAGCAGTGACAGGGGAGGCACAGATACGCAGTATTTT.

J is TRBJ2-3 and V is TRBV20-1, with TRBD1 matching 8 bases. The CDR3 has 11 residues. With 6 bases clipped from V and 6 bases from J, the junction kept 2 bases outside the gene matches. CDR1 is DFQATT, CDR2 SNEGSKA, per germline (reference sequence). CDR3 DNA sequence: TGCAGTGCGTACAGGGGGGATACGCAGTATTTT. Amino acid sequence: CSAYRGDTQYF.